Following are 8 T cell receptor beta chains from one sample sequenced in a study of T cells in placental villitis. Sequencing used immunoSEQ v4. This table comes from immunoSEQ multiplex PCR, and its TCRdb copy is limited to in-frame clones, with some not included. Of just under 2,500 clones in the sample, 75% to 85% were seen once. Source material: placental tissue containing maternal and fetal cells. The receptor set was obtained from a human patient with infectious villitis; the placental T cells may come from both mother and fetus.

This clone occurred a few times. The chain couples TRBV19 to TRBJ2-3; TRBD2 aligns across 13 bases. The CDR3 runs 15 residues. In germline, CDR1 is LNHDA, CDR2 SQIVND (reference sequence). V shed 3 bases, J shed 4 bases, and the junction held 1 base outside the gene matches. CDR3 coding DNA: TGTGCCAGTAGTATGGGGACTAGCGGGGCAGATACGCAGTATTTT. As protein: CASSMGTSGADTQYF. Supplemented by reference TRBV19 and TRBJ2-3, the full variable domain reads DGGITQSPKYLFRKEGQNVTLSCEQNLNHDAMYWYRQDPGQGLRLIYYSQIVNDFQKGDIAEGYSVSREKKESFPLTVTSAQKNPTAFYLCASSMGTSGADTQYFGPGTRLTVL.

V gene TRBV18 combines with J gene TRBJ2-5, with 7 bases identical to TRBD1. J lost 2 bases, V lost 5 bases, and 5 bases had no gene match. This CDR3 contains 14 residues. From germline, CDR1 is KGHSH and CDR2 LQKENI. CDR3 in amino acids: CASSIGQVQETQYF. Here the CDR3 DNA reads TGTGCCAGCTCAATCGGACAGGTACAAGAGACCCAGTACTTC. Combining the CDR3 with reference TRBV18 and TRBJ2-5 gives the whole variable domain NAGVMQNPRHLVRRRGQEARLRCSPMKGHSHVYWYRQLPEEGLKFMVYLQKENIIDESGMPKERFSAEFPKEGPSILRIQQVVRGDSAAYFCASSIGQVQETQYFGPGTRLLVL.

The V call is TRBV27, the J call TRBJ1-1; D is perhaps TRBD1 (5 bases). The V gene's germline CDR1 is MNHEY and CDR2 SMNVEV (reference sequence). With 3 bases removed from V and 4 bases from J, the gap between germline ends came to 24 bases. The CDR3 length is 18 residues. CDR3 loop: CASSFLTYDGWQGTEAFF. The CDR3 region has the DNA TGTGCCAGCAGTTTCCTGACTTATGACGGGTGGCAGGGCACTGAAGCTTTCTTT.

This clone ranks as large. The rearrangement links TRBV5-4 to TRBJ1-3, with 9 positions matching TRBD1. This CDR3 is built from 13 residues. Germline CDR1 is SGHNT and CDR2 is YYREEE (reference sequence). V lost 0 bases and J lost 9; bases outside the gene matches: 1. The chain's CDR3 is CASSLDRGLTIYF. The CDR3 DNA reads TGTGCCAGCAGCTTGGACAGGGGGCTCACCATATATTTT.

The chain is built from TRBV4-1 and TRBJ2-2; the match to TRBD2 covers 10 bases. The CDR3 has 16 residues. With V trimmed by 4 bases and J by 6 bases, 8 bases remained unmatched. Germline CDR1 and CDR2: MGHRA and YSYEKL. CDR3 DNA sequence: TGCGCCAGCAGCCCCCCGGGACTAGCGTACGCCGGGGAGCTGTTTTTT. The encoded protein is CASSPPGLAYAGELFF.

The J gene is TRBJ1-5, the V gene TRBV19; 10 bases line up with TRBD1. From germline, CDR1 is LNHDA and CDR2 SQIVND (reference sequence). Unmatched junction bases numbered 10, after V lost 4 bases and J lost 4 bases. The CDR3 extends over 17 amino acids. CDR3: CASSTHRDRGFNQPQHF. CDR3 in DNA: TGTGCCAGTAGTACACACCGGGACAGGGGCTTTAATCAGCCCCAGCATTTT.

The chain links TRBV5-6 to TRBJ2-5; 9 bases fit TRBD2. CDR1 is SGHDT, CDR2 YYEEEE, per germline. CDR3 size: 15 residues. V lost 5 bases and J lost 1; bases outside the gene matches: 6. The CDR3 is CASRRLAALQETQYF. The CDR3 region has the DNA TGTGCCAGCAGGCGACTAGCGGCACTCCAAGAGACCCAGTACTTC.

This chain's CDR3 is CASSYGAKNIQYF. The CDR3 nucleotides read TGTGCCAGCAGTTACGGGGCCAAAAACATTCAGTACTTC. J is TRBJ2-4 and V is TRBV6-6; the D is unclear. The CDR3 has 13 residues. V shed 2 bases and J shed 1 base, with 3 bases lying between them. Germline values: CDR1 MNHNY, CDR2 SVGAGI (reference sequence).